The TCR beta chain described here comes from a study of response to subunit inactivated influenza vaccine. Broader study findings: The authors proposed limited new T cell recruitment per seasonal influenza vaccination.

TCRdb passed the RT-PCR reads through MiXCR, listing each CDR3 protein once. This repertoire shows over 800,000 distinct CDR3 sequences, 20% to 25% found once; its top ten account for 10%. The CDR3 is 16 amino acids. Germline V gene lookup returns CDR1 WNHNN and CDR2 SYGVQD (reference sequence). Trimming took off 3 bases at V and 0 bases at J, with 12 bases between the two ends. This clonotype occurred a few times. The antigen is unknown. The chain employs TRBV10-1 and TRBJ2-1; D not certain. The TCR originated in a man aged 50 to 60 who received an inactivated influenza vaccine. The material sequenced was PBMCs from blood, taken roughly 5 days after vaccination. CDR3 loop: CASSDPFSNSYNEQFF. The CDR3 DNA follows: TGCGCCAGCAGTGATCCATTTTCCAACTCCTACAATGAGCAGTTCTTC.